The sequence of this T cell receptor beta chain was determined in a study of OX40 agonist ivuxolimab in advanced cancers. Overall study context: Dose-escalation patients' cancers were hepatocellular carcinoma, melanoma, renal cell or head and neck cancer. Study-level results: The CD4+ and CD8+ T cells in the blood had expanded clonally by week 6 at 0.1 to 3.0 mg/kg. Also present in some nonresponders was a low level of normalized T-cell clonal expansion.

The protocol was immunoSEQ multiplex PCR, while the TCRdb copy is restricted to in-frame clones and leaves out a portion. Counted here are about 96,000 clones, roughly 91% occurring once; the ten biggest clones make up 1.5% to 2%. CDR3 length: 15 residues. Germline CDR1 reads LNHDA; CDR2 reads SQIVND (reference sequence). The ends lost 4 bases at V and 3 bases at J; junction bases unmatched: 7. Systemic immunosuppression or a history of autoimmune disease excluded patients. With regard to this clone: What it binds is unknown.

The input for sequencing was CD4+ or CD8+ T cells sorted from blood, taken in a trial of the OX40 agonist ivuxolimab. This clonotype originated in an adult with an advanced solid tumor such as melanoma, head and neck, liver or kidney cancer. V usage is TRBV19 and J usage is TRBJ2-3; 7 bases are a match to TRBD1. CDR3 protein: CASSNRGVRTDTQYF. The CDR3 DNA sequence: TGTGCCAGTAGTAACAGGGGTGTGAGGACAGATACGCAGTATTTT.